The 20 T cell receptor beta chains listed next were all sequenced from one sample in a study of blood T cell repertoires in COVID-19. Repertoires were generated with immunoSEQ multiplex PCR, while TCRdb's copy carries only in-frame clones and drops some. This table holds 110,000 to 150,000 clones, 65% to 85% found once. Sequencing was carried out using peripheral blood. The receptor source for this set is a middle-aged man with active or convalescent COVID-19.

V gene TRBV29-1 combines with J gene TRBJ1-1; 10 positions agree with TRBD1. J was trimmed by 3 bases and V by 7 bases; bases with no gene match: 5. CDR3 length equals 13 residues. Germline V gene lookup returns CDR1 SQVTM and CDR2 ANQGSEA. In nucleotides, the CDR3 is TGCAGCGGATCGACAGGGGGCGACACTGAAGCTTTCTTT. It yields the protein CSGSTGGDTEAFF.

The V call is TRBV5-1, the J call TRBJ2-5; D possibly corresponds to TRBD2 (5 bases). The CDR3 has 14 amino acids. The V end lost 4 bases, the J end lost 5 bases, and 15 bases lay between the germline ends. Germline loops: CDR1 SGHRS, CDR2 YFSETQ. In DNA, the CDR3 is TGCGCCAGCAGCCCGGGGTCGATTCGGGAGACCCAGTACTTC. Translating it yields CASSPGSIRETQYF.

The chain has TRBV7-8 and TRBJ1-5; 10 bases map to TRBD1. Unmatched junction bases numbered 9, after V lost 4 bases and J lost 6 bases. CDR1 is SGHVS, CDR2 FQNEAQ, per germline. The CDR3 is 16 amino acids. The CDR3 protein is CASSWGGQGKGQPQHF. CDR3 in DNA: TGTGCCAGCAGCTGGGGGGGACAGGGGAAAGGTCAGCCCCAGCATTTT. Based on the CDR3 plus reference TRBV7-8 and TRBJ1-5, the full variable domain is GAGVSQSPRYKVAKRGQDVALRCDPISGHVSLFWYQQALGQGPEFLTYFQNEAQLDKSGLPSDRFFAERPEGSVSTLKIQRTQQEDSAVYLCASSWGGQGKGQPQHFGDGTRLSIL.

The chain carries TRBV11-2 and TRBJ2-5; 7 positions agree with TRBD2. This CDR3 region has 16 residues. From germline, CDR1 is SGHAT and CDR2 FQNNGV. V gave up 3 bases and J gave up 0 bases; unmatched junction bases: 7. The CDR3 here is CASSFPGLTYQETQYF. The CDR3 DNA follows: TGTGCCAGCAGCTTCCCGGGACTAACGTACCAAGAGACCCAGTACTTC. The full variable domain, rest sourced from reference TRBV11-2 and TRBJ2-5, is EAGVAQSPRYKIIEKRQSVAFWCNPISGHATLYWYQQILGQGPKLLIQFQNNGVVDDSQLPKDRFSAERLKGVDSTLKIQPAKLEDSAVYLCASSFPGLTYQETQYFGPGTRLLVL.

This clone was seen only a few times. This chain joins TRBV28 and TRBJ1-5, with D possibly TRBD1 on 5 matching bases. With 7 bases removed from V and 0 bases from J, the gap between germline ends came to 13 bases. CDR1 is MDHEN, CDR2 SYDVKM, per germline. The CDR3 sequence is 15 residues long. The CDR3 spells CASISGPYSNQPQHF. Written as DNA, the CDR3 is TGTGCCAGCATCTCAGGGCCTTATAGCAATCAGCCCCAGCATTTT.

Details on this clone: One end of the junction fails to match germline, which may point to a read error. The rearrangement uses TRBV7-7 and TRBJ2-5, with D perhaps matching TRBD2 (5 bases). The germline V gene encodes CDR1 SSHAT and CDR2 FNYEAQ (reference sequence). The CDR3 is made up of 14 amino acids. CDR3 nucleotides: TGTGCTAGCAGCTTAGCACAAGCGGTAGAGACCCAGTACTTC. This gives the protein CASSLAQAVETQYF.

The J gene is TRBJ1-4, the V gene TRBV15; TRBD1 matches 7 bases. J gave up 3 bases and V 0 bases, and 7 bases lay outside the gene matches. Germline lookup yields CDR1 LNHNV and CDR2 YYDKDF (reference sequence). The CDR3 is made up of 17 amino acids. The CDR3 DNA reads as TGTGCCACCAGCAGAGATAAGAGTAGGGGGCCTAATGAAAAACTGTTTTTT. Protein: CATSRDKSRGPNEKLFF.

This sequence joins TRBV11-3 and TRBJ2-5; weak D call: TRBD2 (6 bases). The CDR3 is 14 amino acids. Germline values: CDR1 SGHNT, CDR2 YENEEA. The V and J ends lost 0 bases and 7 bases respectively, with 12 bases between them. The CDR3 DNA reads as TGTGCCAGCAGCTTAGAGGCGGGGAGTTCGACCCAGTACTTC. Translating it yields CASSLEAGSSTQYF.

V gene TRBV24-1 combines with J gene TRBJ1-5; D possibly corresponds to TRBD1 (6 bases). The germline V and J ends were trimmed by 4 bases and 9 bases, with 18 bases remaining between them. The CDR3 is made up of 15 amino acids. Germline assignment: CDR1 KGHDR and CDR2 SFDVKD. The CDR3 DNA reads as TGTGCCACCAGTGAAAGGGGACACTCTTTAGGGCCCCAGCATTTT. Its protein product is CATSERGHSLGPQHF.

This clone was seen once. The chain carries TRBV11-3 and TRBJ1-1; TRBD1 aligns across 8 bases. The J segment lost 2 bases and the V segment lost 1 base, leaving 0 bases of the junction unmatched. The CDR3 runs 14 residues. Germline loops: CDR1 SGHNT, CDR2 YENEEA. CDR3 nucleotide sequence: TGTGCCAGCAGCTTAGCAGGGGGCAACACTGAAGCTTTCTTT. Its protein product is CASSLAGGNTEAFF.

V is TRBV24-1 and J is TRBJ2-1; 10 positions agree with TRBD2. V lost 5 bases and J lost 7; bases outside the gene matches: 7. Germline CDR1 is KGHDR and CDR2 is SFDVKD. This CDR3 region has 15 residues. CDR3 in DNA: TGTGCCACCAGTGGCGGTAGCGGGAGGAGGAATGAGCAGTTCTTC. Translating it yields CATSGGSGRRNEQFF.

The V gene is TRBV7-6, the J gene TRBJ2-3; 12 bases are a match to TRBD1. The germline V gene encodes CDR1 SGHVS and CDR2 FNYEAQ. This CDR3 is 17 amino acids long. The V segment lost 4 bases and the J segment 6 bases; nucleotides outside the gene matches: 11. CDR3 coding DNA: TGTGCCAGCAGCTCTAGTCGGGGACAGGGGGCGTGGGATACGCAGTATTTT. Its protein is CASSSSRGQGAWDTQYF.

The chain combines TRBV10-3 with TRBJ2-2, with 8 positions matching TRBD1. Germline CDR1 and CDR2: ENHRY and SYGVKD. This CDR3 region has 15 residues. V gave up 6 bases and J gave up 3 bases; unmatched junction bases: 6. DNA for the CDR3: TGTGCCATCAGCGTCGACAGGGGTGACACCGGGGAGCTGTTTTTT. Its translation is CAISVDRGDTGELFF.

The chain combines TRBV6-5 with TRBJ1-2; TRBD1 might be the D (6 bases). V shed 0 bases and J shed 6 bases, with 17 bases lying between them. Germline CDR1 is MNHEY and CDR2 is SVGAGI. The CDR3 sequence is 16 residues long. CDR3 in amino acids: CASSYSNLQGGDGYTF. DNA for the CDR3: TGTGCCAGCAGTTACTCGAATCTACAGGGTGGAGATGGCTACACCTTC.

The V gene is TRBV5-1, the J gene TRBJ1-2, with TRBD1 matching over 7 bases. The J segment lost 2 bases and the V segment lost 6 bases, leaving 7 bases of the junction unmatched. The germline V gene encodes CDR1 SGHRS and CDR2 YFSETQ. The CDR3 is made up of 14 amino acids. This CDR3 reads CASTRDSSNYGYTF. In DNA form, the CDR3 reads TGCGCCAGCACCCGGGACAGCTCGAACTATGGCTACACCTTC.

The chain uses TRBV14 and TRBJ2-7, with 13 bases identical to TRBD2. Germline-derived CDR1 and CDR2 are SGHDN and FVKESK. Germline trimming cut 4 bases from V and 11 bases from J; bases unmatched to any gene: 2. This CDR3 has 12 residues. DNA for the CDR3: TGTGCCAGCAGCCGGACTAGCGGGAGTGAGTACTTC. Its translation: CASSRTSGSEYF.

The rearrangement links TRBV7-9 to TRBJ2-5, with D possibly being TRBD2 (5 bases). From germline, CDR1 is SEHNR and CDR2 FQNEAQ (reference sequence). The germline V and J ends were trimmed by 4 bases and 5 bases, with 17 bases remaining between them. The CDR3 runs to 15 residues. The CDR3 sequence is CASSSAQNAGETQYF. DNA of the CDR3: TGTGCCAGCAGCTCCGCACAAAATGCGGGCGAGACCCAGTACTTC.

DNA for the CDR3: TGTGCCAGCAGTCCGCAGCGATATGGCTACACCTTC. Translating gives CASSPQRYGYTF. The chain uses TRBV12-3 or TRBV12-4 and TRBJ1-2; no clear D. V was pared by 5 bases and J by 5 bases, with 9 bases between. This CDR3 region has 12 residues.

The CDR3 region is CASSSTGDTEAFF. The DNA of the CDR3 is TGTGCCAGTAGTTCAACAGGGGACACTGAAGCTTTCTTT. The rearrangement joins TRBV19 to TRBJ1-1, with 7 bases matching TRBD1. The CDR3 consists of 13 residues. The V gene's germline CDR1 is LNHDA and CDR2 SQIVND (reference sequence). Trimming cost V 5 bases and J 3 bases; bases outside gene matches: 3.

This chain links TRBV10-2 with TRBJ1-2; tentative D call: TRBD1 (6 bases). The CDR3 runs 13 residues. The germline gives CDR1 WSHSY, CDR2 SAAADI. V was shortened by 8 bases and J by 4 bases, with 14 bases between the two germline ends. CDR3 sequence reads: CASSEQGSYGYTF. The CDR3 DNA follows: TGCGCCAGCTCCGAACAGGGTAGCTATGGCTACACCTTC.